The TCR beta chain described here comes from a study of shared clonotypes between healthy human individuals. The CDR3 consists of 14 residues. In germline, CDR1 is MNHNS, CDR2 SASEGT. Between the trimmed V and J ends, which lost 5 bases and 3 bases, there was a span of 11 bases. A word on this clone: Its target is not known.

Overall study findings and caveats: Exclusively blood specimens were collected; tissue repertoires likely differ. Lower generation probabilities were found for non-shared clonotypes than for those shared by all four donors.

The protocol was immunoSEQ multiplex PCR, while the TCRdb copy is restricted to in-frame clones and leaves out a portion. The top ten clones hold about 0.06% of a sample with roughly 640,000 clones, roughly 97% of them seen once. The sequence was collected from a woman in her thirties in good health. The sample taken for sequencing was naive CD4+ T cells sorted from blood. The subset here: CD45RA+ positively selected. The chain recombines TRBV6-1 with TRBJ1-5; D uncertain. DNA for the CDR3: TGTGCCAGCAGTCAAACGCGAACCAATCAGCCCCAGCATTTT. Amino acids: CASSQTRTNQPQHF.